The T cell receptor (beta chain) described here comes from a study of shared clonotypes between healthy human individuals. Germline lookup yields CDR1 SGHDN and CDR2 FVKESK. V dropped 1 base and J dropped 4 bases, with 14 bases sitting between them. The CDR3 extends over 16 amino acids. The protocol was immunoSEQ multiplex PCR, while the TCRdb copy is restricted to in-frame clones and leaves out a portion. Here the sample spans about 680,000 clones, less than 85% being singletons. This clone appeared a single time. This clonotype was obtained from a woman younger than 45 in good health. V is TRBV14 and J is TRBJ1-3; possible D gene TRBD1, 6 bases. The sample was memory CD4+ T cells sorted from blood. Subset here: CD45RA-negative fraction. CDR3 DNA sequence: TGTGCCAGCAGCCAAGTCTCAGGGGCACGGGGAAACACCATATATTTT. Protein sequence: CASSQVSGARGNTIYF.